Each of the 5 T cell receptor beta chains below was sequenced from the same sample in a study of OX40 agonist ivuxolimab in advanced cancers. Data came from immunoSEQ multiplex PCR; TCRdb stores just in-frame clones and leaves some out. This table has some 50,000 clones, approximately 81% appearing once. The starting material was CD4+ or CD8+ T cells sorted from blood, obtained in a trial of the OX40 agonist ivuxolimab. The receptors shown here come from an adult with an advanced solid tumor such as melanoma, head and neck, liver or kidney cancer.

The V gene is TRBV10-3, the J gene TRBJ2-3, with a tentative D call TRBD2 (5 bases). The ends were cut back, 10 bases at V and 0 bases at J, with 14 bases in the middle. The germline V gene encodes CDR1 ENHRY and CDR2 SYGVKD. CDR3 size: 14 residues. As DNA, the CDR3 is TGTGCCACCGAGGCGGGCGGGAGCACAGATACGCAGTATTTT. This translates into CATEAGGSTDTQYF.

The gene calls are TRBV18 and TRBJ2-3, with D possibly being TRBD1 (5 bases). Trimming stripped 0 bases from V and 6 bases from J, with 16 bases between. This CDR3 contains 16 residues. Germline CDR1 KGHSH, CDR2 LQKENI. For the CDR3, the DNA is TGTGCCAGCTCACCACCGGTAGGGGCCGCCTCGGATACGCAGTATTTT. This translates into CASSPPVGAASDTQYF.

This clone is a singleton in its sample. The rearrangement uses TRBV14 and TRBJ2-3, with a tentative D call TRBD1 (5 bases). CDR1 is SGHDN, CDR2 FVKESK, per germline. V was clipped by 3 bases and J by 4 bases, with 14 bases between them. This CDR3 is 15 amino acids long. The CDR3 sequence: CASSQDITPADTQYF. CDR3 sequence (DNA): TGTGCCAGCAGCCAGGACATTACCCCAGCAGATACGCAGTATTTT. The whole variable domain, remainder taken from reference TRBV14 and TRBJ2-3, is EAGVTQFPSHSVIEKGQTVTLRCDPISGHDNLYWYRRVMGKEIKFLLHFVKESKQDESGMPNNRFLAERTGGTYSTLKVQPAELEDSGVYFCASSQDITPADTQYFGPGTRLTVL.

In DNA form, the CDR3 reads TGTGCCAGCAGTTTTGCCAGGGGGCGCACAGATACGCAGTATTTT. Translated, it gives CASSFARGRTDTQYF. The rearrangement uses TRBV27 and TRBJ2-3, with 8 nucleotides matching TRBD1. The CDR3 contains 15 residues. Losses at the gene ends were 3 bases for V and 1 base for J; bases not matched to a gene: 3. The germline V gene encodes CDR1 MNHEY and CDR2 SMNVEV (reference sequence).

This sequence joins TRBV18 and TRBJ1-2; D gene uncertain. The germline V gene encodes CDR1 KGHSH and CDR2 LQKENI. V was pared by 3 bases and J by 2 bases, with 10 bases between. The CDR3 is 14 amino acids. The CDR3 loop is CASSPGSKNYGYTF. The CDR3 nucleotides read TGTGCCAGCTCACCGGGCAGCAAAAACTATGGCTACACCTTC. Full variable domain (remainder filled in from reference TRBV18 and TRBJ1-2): NAGVMQNPRHLVRRRGQEARLRCSPMKGHSHVYWYRQLPEEGLKFMVYLQKENIIDESGMPKERFSAEFPKEGPSILRIQQVVRGDSAAYFCASSPGSKNYGYTFGSGTRLTVV.